This T cell receptor (beta chain) was obtained from a study of T cell responses to AZD1222 COVID-19 vaccine. This CDR3 has 14 residues. Trimming cost V 2 bases and J 5 bases, with 13 bases left between them. Germline CDR1 and CDR2: SGDLS and YYNGEE. TCRdb's table, derived via immunoSEQ multiplex PCR, lists solely in-frame clones and lacks some. The sample has some 130,000 clones; more than 85% are singletons. The receptor was isolated from an adult in good health. The chain recombines TRBV9 with TRBJ1-1; tentative D call: TRBD1 (6 bases). Sequenced here: peripheral blood, sampled on day 0 of AZD1222 vaccination. This CDR3 reads CASSVLQGPTEAFF. The CDR3 nucleotides are TGTGCCAGCAGCGTCTTACAGGGACCAACTGAAGCTTTCTTT.